This T cell receptor (beta chain) was found in a study of T cell responses to AZD1222 COVID-19 vaccine. Overall study results and limits: A rise in Spike-specific TCR breadth and depth followed two AZD1222 doses. Nearly half of the spike-specific TCRs reportedly recognize variant regions that carry no mutations. Mostly white British, mostly female donors; authors suggested clonal diversity may be underestimated.

On this clone: Antigen specificity is unknown.

The CDR3 extends over 18 amino acids. V was clipped by 6 bases and J by 5 bases; unmatched bases: 18. Germline lookup yields CDR1 MNHEY and CDR2 SMNVEV (reference sequence). Libraries were prepared by immunoSEQ multiplex PCR; TCRdb keeps only in-frame clonotypes and omits some of them. The repertoire holds tens of thousands of clones, approximately 85% seen once, with more than 5% in the top ten. This chain connects TRBV27 to TRBJ1-1, with 10 positions matching TRBD1. Sequencing used peripheral blood, obtained on day 0 of MenACWY control vaccination. This clonotype originated in an adult in good health. The CDR3: CASRLLRTGGPRGTEAFF. Here the CDR3 DNA reads TGTGCCAGCAGACTCTTAAGGACAGGGGGACCACGTGGGACTGAAGCTTTCTTT.